Listed below are T cell receptor beta chains from one sample, sequenced in a study of T cell changes during pregnancy in multiple sclerosis. Data came from immunoSEQ multiplex PCR; TCRdb stores just in-frame clones and leaves some out. Altogether approximately 100,000 clones are present, more than 90% being singletons, with the ten largest covering approximately 1.2%. The source was peripheral blood, collected in the second trimester of pregnancy. The receptors were gathered from a female donor with multiple sclerosis, enrolled in a pregnancy study. The conserved cysteine and the conserved F or W are not part of the CDR3 here. D genes are given only for firm matches. Some rows mark clone size as missing; the rest say once, few, many or name a class of expanded clone.

size | V | D | CDR3
- | TRBV19 | - | ASSTAGVNQPQH
- | TRBV9 | - | ASSKNRAPYGYT
- | TRBV19 | TRBD1 | ASSRQGGDFYEQY
- | TRBV11-2 | TRBD1 | ASSLEGTGDEKLF
- | TRBV6-1 | TRBD2 | ASTTSGGQETQY
- | TRBV14 | - | ASSPHRSSGEAF
- | TRBV20-1 | - | SARVAEQF
- | TRBV2 | TRBD1 | ARDRGEGYT
- | TRBV6-1 | - | ASSLTAPEEKLF
- | TRBV7-9 | - | ASSRRGQGYGETQY
- | TRBV30 | - | AWSGGETQY
once | TRBV6-4 | - | ASSDSSQGYNEQF
- | TRBV19 | - | ASSILSGAGTEAF
- | TRBV7-6 | - | ASSLRGGGAYTEAF